Shown below are 25 T cell receptor beta chains from a single sample sequenced in a study of regulatory T cells in long-lasting Graves disease. iRepertoire HTBI primers and Arm-PCR of CDR3 regions built TCR beta libraries. TCRdb recomputed calls from the multiplex PCR reads with MiXCR, one row per CDR3 protein. The profile shows about 470,000 distinct CDR3 sequences, about 15% of them singletons. The time point here: newly diagnosed GD, antithyroid drugs for less than 3 months. Following extraction of RNA from PBMCs, that RNA was used to make the TCR library. This same sample was also taken into another study, of T cells in Graves' hyperthyroidism and ophthalmopathy.

This sample comprised peripheral blood mononuclear cells (PBMCs), obtained at new diagnosis, from a patient treated with antithyroid drugs. These receptors were obtained from a woman aged 25-40 years with Graves disease.

In this sample, this clonotype turned up many times. V usage is TRBV24-1 and J usage is TRBJ2-3; no clear D. CDR3 size: 13 residues. Between the trimmed V and J ends, which lost 5 bases and 1 base, there was a span of 6 bases. The V gene's germline CDR1 is KGHDR and CDR2 SFDVKD. CDR3 sequence: CATSARRTDTQYF. Here the CDR3 DNA reads TGTGCCACCAGTGCCCGGCGCACAGATACGCAGTATTTT.

This clonotype was seen only a few times. J is TRBJ2-3 and V is TRBV20-1, with 15 bases fitting TRBD2. CDR3 length: 17 residues. CDR1 and CDR2 from the germline V gene are DFQATT and SNEGSKA (reference sequence). The V and J ends lost 5 bases and 0 bases, in that order; junction bases with no gene match: 6. The CDR3 nucleotides are TGCAGTGCTCGGACTAGCGGGAGGGCGATAAGCACAGATACGCAGTATTTT. As protein: CSARTSGRAISTDTQYF.

This clonotype came up many times. The rearrangement uses TRBV6-2 or TRBV6-3 and TRBJ2-1; 7 nucleotides agree with TRBD2. Looked up from germline, CDR1 is MNHEY and CDR2 is SVGEGT. V was clipped by 8 bases and J by 7 bases; unmatched bases: 11. The CDR3 consists of 14 residues. The CDR3 spells CASGRGRGVNEQFF. The CDR3 DNA sequence: TGTGCCAGCGGCCGGGGGAGGGGTGTAAATGAGCAGTTCTTC.

The chain joins TRBV6-1 to TRBJ2-1, with 8 bases matching TRBD1. The CDR3 length is 13 residues. The trim removed 7 bases at V and 9 bases at J, leaving 8 bases unmatched. CDR1 is MNHNS, CDR2 SASEGT, per germline. CDR3 amino acids: CASIRTGRPEQFF. As DNA, the CDR3 is TGTGCCAGCATCCGGACAGGGCGGCCTGAGCAGTTCTTC.

The chain has TRBV9 and TRBJ2-1; TRBD2 matches 10 bases. CDR3 size: 16 residues. Trimming took 2 bases from V and 3 from J; bases not matched to a gene: 5. Germline V CDR1 and CDR2: SGDLS, YYNGEE. The CDR3 protein is CASSVLAGGGYNEQFF. Written as DNA, the CDR3 is TGTGCCAGCAGCGTGTTAGCGGGAGGAGGCTACAATGAGCAGTTCTTC.

This clonotype was counted between two and nine times. The CDR3 spells CATSSGGYYNEQFF. In DNA, the CDR3 is TGTGCCACCAGCAGTGGAGGTTACTACAATGAGCAGTTCTTC. The rearrangement uses TRBV15 and TRBJ2-1, with D possibly TRBD2 on 5 matching bases. Germline CDR1 is LNHNV and CDR2 is YYDKDF (reference sequence). This CDR3 spans 14 amino acids. V gave up 3 bases and J gave up 3 bases, with 9 bases separating them.

In this sample, this clonotype turned up many times. The chain recombines TRBV20-1 with TRBJ1-4, with D tentatively TRBD1 (5 bases). Trimming removed 0 bases at V and 3 bases at J, with 11 bases between. The CDR3 covers 15 residues. Germline CDR1 is DFQATT and CDR2 is SNEGSKA (reference sequence). The DNA for the CDR3 is TGCAGTGCTAGAGATGATGGGGCACCTAATGAAAAACTGTTTTTT. Translating it yields CSARDDGAPNEKLFF.

This clonotype showed up many times. The rearrangement uses TRBV11-2 and TRBJ2-1, with no clear D. This CDR3 has 13 amino acids. Germline values: CDR1 SGHAT, CDR2 FQNNGV. Trimming took off 3 bases at V and 6 bases at J, with 9 bases between the two ends. CDR3 amino acids: CASSFLSRNEQFF. The CDR3 DNA is TGTGCCAGCAGCTTCCTAAGCCGCAATGAGCAGTTCTTC.

This clonotype was seen repeatedly, ten times or more. The J gene is TRBJ2-3, the V gene TRBV30, with D perhaps TRBD1 or TRBD2 (5 bases each). The CDR3 is 13 amino acids. The germline V gene encodes CDR1 GTSNPN and CDR2 SVGIG (reference sequence). Trimming stripped 1 base from V and 3 bases from J, with 8 bases between. CDR3 bases: TGTGCCTGGAGTGCGGGACGAACAGATACGCAGTATTTT. Amino acids: CAWSAGRTDTQYF.

At least ten counts were recorded for this clonotype. The chain couples TRBV27 to TRBJ1-2; D not resolved. The V gene lost 6 bases and the J gene lost 4 bases, with 18 bases spanning the gap. The CDR3 spans 15 residues. The V gene's germline CDR1 is MNHEY and CDR2 SMNVEV (reference sequence). The chain's CDR3 is CASSLSGRQLYGYTF. The CDR3, as DNA: TGTGCCAGCAGCCTCTCGGGCCGACAACTCTATGGCTACACCTTC.

The chain uses TRBV9 and TRBJ2-7, with no clear D. Trimming stripped 4 bases from V and 3 bases from J, with 11 bases between. Germline CDR1 and CDR2: SGDLS and YYNGEE. This CDR3 contains 13 residues. The chain's CDR3 is CASSSQDYYEQYF. CDR3 sequence (DNA): TGTGCCAGCAGCTCCCAGGATTACTACGAGCAGTACTTC. Filled out from reference TRBV9 and TRBJ2-7, the complete variable domain reads DSGVTQTPKHLITATGQRVTLRCSPRSGDLSVYWYQQSLDQGLQFLIQYYNGEERAKGNILERFSAQQFPDLHSELNLSSLELGDSALYFCASSSQDYYEQYFGPGTRLTVT.

The chain carries TRBV7-6 and TRBJ2-1; TRBD1 might be the D (5 bases). V was cut by 3 bases and J by 5 bases, with 11 bases left in between. CDR1 is SGHVS, CDR2 FNYEAQ, per germline. The CDR3 runs to 14 residues. The CDR3 DNA reads as TGTGCCAGCAGCTTGGGGCCTGGGGACAATGAGCAGTTCTTC. This translates into CASSLGPGDNEQFF.

This clonotype was seen ten or more times. The CDR3 is CASSLYLGNTIYF. Here the CDR3 DNA reads TGTGCCAGCAGTTTATACCTCGGAAACACCATATATTTT. The V call is TRBV6-5, the J call TRBJ1-3; unclear D gene. From germline, CDR1 is MNHEY and CDR2 SVGAGI. Trimming took off 4 bases at V and 4 bases at J, with 8 bases between the two ends. The CDR3 is made up of 13 amino acids.

For the CDR3, the DNA is TGTGCCAGCAGTCCCTGGGCCACTGAAGCTTTCTTT. Its translation is CASSPWATEAFF. This rearrangement joins TRBV28 to TRBJ1-1; D gene uncertain. CDR1 and CDR2 from the germline V gene are MDHEN and SYDVKM. CDR3 length: 12 amino acids. The V end lost 5 bases, the J end lost 4 bases, and 8 bases lay between the germline ends.

Remarks on this clonotype: A junction boundary mismatches the germline segment, possibly from a read error. The chain links TRBV27 to TRBJ2-7; 7 bases are shared with TRBD2. The CDR3 consists of 15 residues. The V gene's germline CDR1 is MNHEY and CDR2 SMNVEV (reference sequence). In DNA form, the CDR3 reads TGTGCCAGCAGTTTAAGCCTAGCGGTCTCCTACGGGCAGTACTTC. This gives the protein CASSLSLAVSYGQYF.

This clonotype appeared many times. The CDR3 sequence is CAISGGTGNEQFF. CDR3 nucleotides: TGTGCCATCAGTGGGGGGACCGGCAATGAGCAGTTCTTC. The genes are TRBV10-3 and TRBJ2-1, with D perhaps TRBD1 or TRBD2 (5 bases each). This CDR3 contains 13 residues. V lost 4 bases, J lost 6 bases, and 10 bases lay in between. Per germline, CDR1 ENHRY and CDR2 SYGVKD.

This clonotype has ten or more counts. The chain has TRBV11-2 and TRBJ2-1; D is possibly TRBD2 (6 bases). V lost 7 bases and J 0 bases, leaving 16 bases between the germline ends. This CDR3 comprises 16 residues. Germline-derived CDR1 and CDR2 are SGHAT and FQNNGV. CDR3 amino acids: CASTTPAGSSYNEQFF. The CDR3 DNA follows: TGTGCCAGCACCACTCCCGCGGGGAGCTCCTACAATGAGCAGTTCTTC.

This clonotype occurred many times. The V call is TRBV12-3 or TRBV12-4, the J call TRBJ2-7; D unclear. CDR3 size: 11 residues. The V and J ends lost 8 bases and 1 base respectively, with 6 bases between them. The CDR3 spells CASQKSYEQYF. The CDR3, as DNA: TGTGCCAGCCAAAAATCCTACGAGCAGTACTTC.

The chain employs TRBV11-1 and TRBJ2-7; 9 positions match TRBD2. With 2 bases clipped from V and 3 bases from J, the junction kept 5 bases outside the gene matches. CDR1 is SGHAT and CDR2 is FQDESV in the germline V gene (reference sequence). The CDR3 loop spans 15 amino acids. CDR3 in DNA: TGTGCCAGCAGCTTATTGCTAGCGGGAATCTACGAGCAGTACTTC. Amino acids: CASSLLLAGIYEQYF.

A remark on this clonotype: Just one base apart from a much larger clone, this may be a read error. V and J are TRBV9 and TRBJ2-7, with D tentatively TRBD1 (5 bases). The germline V gene has CDR1 SGDLS and CDR2 YYNGEE. This CDR3 region has 15 residues. Trimming stripped 0 bases from V and 2 bases from J, with 12 bases between. This chain's CDR3 is CASSVGPGNPYEQYF. The CDR3 DNA reads TGTGCCAGCAGCGTAGGGCCAGGGAACCCCTACGAGCAGTACTTC.

This clonotype has more than one count but fewer than ten. V usage is TRBV18 and J usage is TRBJ1-1; D unclear. Germline V gene sequence: CDR1 KGHSH, CDR2 LQKENI. V lost 4 bases and J 0 bases, leaving 15 bases between the germline ends. This CDR3 has 16 amino acids. The CDR3 loop is CASSLTPRALNTEAFF. Written as DNA, the CDR3 is TGTGCCAGCTCACTGACCCCGAGGGCCCTGAACACTGAAGCTTTCTTT.

This clonotype came up a few times. The chain carries TRBV7-9 and TRBJ1-3; D not certain. V lost 5 bases to trimming and J lost 0 bases, with 11 bases between them. CDR1 is SEHNR, CDR2 FQNEAQ, per germline (reference sequence). The CDR3 is 15 residues long. The CDR3 DNA reads as TGTGCCAGCAGCCCCAAGTTCCGCTCTGGAAACACCATATATTTT. This sequence encodes CASSPKFRSGNTIYF.

This clonotype has ten or more counts. This CDR3 is CASSHAPGGEQYF. In DNA, the CDR3 is TGTGCCAGCAGCCATGCCCCCGGGGGCGAGCAGTACTTC. The chain has TRBV3-1 and TRBJ2-7, with D maybe TRBD2 (6 bases). V was shortened by 3 bases and J by 6 bases, with 12 bases between the two germline ends. This CDR3 is built from 13 residues. CDR1 is LGHDT and CDR2 is YNNKEL in the germline V gene (reference sequence).

The table lists this clonotype with many counts. The chain employs TRBV10-3 and TRBJ1-1, with D possibly being TRBD1 (6 bases). Germline CDR1 ENHRY, CDR2 SYGVKD. This CDR3 spans 14 amino acids. V dropped 4 bases and J dropped 1 base, with 10 bases sitting between them. The CDR3 loop reads CAISGGGPNTEAFF. The CDR3 nucleotides are TGTGCCATCAGTGGAGGGGGGCCGAACACTGAAGCTTTCTTT.

Only a few counts were recorded for this clonotype. The chain uses TRBV5-1 and TRBJ1-6; TRBD1 aligns across 7 bases. Trimming cost V 2 bases and J 9 bases; bases outside gene matches: 8. The CDR3 extends over 15 amino acids. The germline CDR1 and CDR2 sequences are SGHRS and YFSETQ. CDR3 bases: TGCGCCAGCAGCTTCCGGAGACAGGGAATTTCACCCCTCCACTTT. It encodes CASSFRRQGISPLHF.